This TCR beta chain was found in a study of blood T cell repertoires in COVID-19. Study-level background: T cells, B-cell-depleted T cells, or PBMCs provided the cDNA or gDNA that served as material.

This CDR3 has 14 residues. The trim removed 1 base at V and 7 bases at J, leaving 4 bases unmatched. Germline V gene sequence: CDR1 SEHNR, CDR2 FQNEAQ (reference sequence). Original methodology: Reference gene primer amplification gave nucleated cell count estimates. The table came from immunoSEQ multiplex PCR; TCRdb's copy has only in-frame clones and leaves some out. Clone size and V and J calls were adopted from that table, with D and trimming inferred from the DNA. The data show 150,000 to 200,000 clones, 80% seen once. The chain links TRBV7-9 to TRBJ1-5, with 7 bases aligning to TRBD1. The specimen was peripheral blood. This clonotype originated in a man between 60 and 70 years old with acute or convalescent COVID-19. The CDR3 is CASSLGQGGQPQHF. The CDR3 DNA is TGTGCCAGCAGCTTAGGACAGGGAGGCCAGCCCCAGCATTTT.